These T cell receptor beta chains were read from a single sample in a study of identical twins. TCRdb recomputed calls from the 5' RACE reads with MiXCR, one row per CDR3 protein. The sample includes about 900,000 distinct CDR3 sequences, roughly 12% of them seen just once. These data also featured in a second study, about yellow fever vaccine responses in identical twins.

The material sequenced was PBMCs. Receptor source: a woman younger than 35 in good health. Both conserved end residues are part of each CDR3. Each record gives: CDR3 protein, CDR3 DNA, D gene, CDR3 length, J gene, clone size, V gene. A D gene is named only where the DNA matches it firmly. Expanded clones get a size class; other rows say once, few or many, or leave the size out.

CASSSVHGGEETQYF | TGTGCCAGCAGCTCAGTTCACGGGGGAGAAGAGACCCAGTACTTC | . | 15 | TRBJ2-5 | many | TRBV7-9
CASSLRQGEGDTQYF | TGTGCCAGCAGTCTTCGACAGGGGGAAGGGGATACGCAGTATTTT | TRBD1 | 15 | TRBJ2-3 | few | TRBV27
CASRQTMGFTGNEQFF | TGTGCCAGCAGACAAACGATGGGGTTCACTGGCAATGAGCAGTTCTTC | . | 16 | TRBJ2-1 | . | TRBV6-1
CASSLGAPHTEAFF | TGCGCCAGCAGCTTGGGGGCCCCGCACACTGAAGCTTTCTTT | . | 14 | TRBJ1-1 | many | TRBV5-1
CASSLEGKGTDTQYF | TGCGCCAGCAGCTTGGAAGGGAAAGGCACAGATACGCAGTATTTT | . | 15 | TRBJ2-3 | . | TRBV5-1
CASSSQIAGTYEQYF | TGTGCCAGCAGTTCCCAAATAGCGGGAACCTACGAGCAGTACTTC | TRBD2 | 15 | TRBJ2-7 | few | TRBV28
CATSDFGGGNEQFF | TGTGCCACCAGTGATTTCGGGGGAGGTAATGAGCAGTTCTTC | . | 14 | TRBJ2-1 | . | TRBV24-1
CASSLLGTRSQETQYF | TGTGCCAGCAGCCTTTTGGGGACTAGGAGCCAAGAGACCCAGTACTTC | TRBD2 | 16 | TRBJ2-5 | few | TRBV7-6
CASSPSGQGISYEQYF | TGCGCCAGCAGCCCCTCCGGACAGGGCATATCCTACGAGCAGTACTTC | TRBD1 | 16 | TRBJ2-7 | . | TRBV5-1
CASSSARSWDEQYF | TGTGCCAGCAGTTCCGCTAGAAGTTGGGACGAGCAGTACTTC | . | 14 | TRBJ2-7 | . | TRBV28
CAISEYLYEQYF | TGTGCCATCAGTGAGTACTTATACGAGCAGTACTTC | . | 12 | TRBJ2-7 | . | TRBV10-3
CASNGAGGPSTQYF | TGTGCCAGCAATGGAGCGGGAGGGCCGTCTACGCAGTATTTT | TRBD2 | 14 | TRBJ2-3 | . | TRBV2
CSVGRDSAKNIQYF | TGCAGCGTTGGGAGGGATAGCGCCAAAAACATTCAGTACTTC | . | 14 | TRBJ2-4 | few | TRBV29-1
CAISDYSGTDTQYF | TGTGCCATCAGCGATTATAGCGGTACAGATACGCAGTATTTT | . | 14 | TRBJ2-3 | . | TRBV10-3
CASSPPGTLRETDTQYF | TGTGCCAGCTCACCACCGGGTACTCTCAGGGAGACAGATACGCAGTATTTT | . | 17 | TRBJ2-3 | few | TRBV18
CASCQRGGTDTQYF | TGTGCCAGCTGCCAACGAGGCGGCACAGATACGCAGTATTTT | . | 14 | TRBJ2-3 | . | TRBV7-9
CASTTSGVEETQYF | TGTGCCAGCACAACGTCAGGGGTGGAGGAGACCCAGTACTTC | . | 14 | TRBJ2-5 | few | TRBV12-3/TRBV12-4
CASSTPTVVGTEAFF | TGTGCCAGCAGTACCCCGACAGTGGTGGGCACTGAAGCTTTCTTT | . | 15 | TRBJ1-1 | . | TRBV6-2/TRBV6-3
CASSFNGSPYNEQFF | TGCGCCAGCAGCTTTAACGGGAGCCCCTACAATGAGCAGTTCTTC | . | 15 | TRBJ2-1 | . | TRBV5-1
CASSLNTGDGEKLFF | TGTGCCAGCAGCTTAAATACAGGGGATGGTGAAAAACTGTTTTTT | TRBD1 | 15 | TRBJ1-4 | . | TRBV7-9
CASSLRPSVLYEQYF | TGTGCCAGCAGCTTACGCCCTAGCGTCCTTTACGAGCAGTACTTC | . | 15 | TRBJ2-7 | . | TRBV7-3
CASSPPRDRGISTDTQYF | TGTGCCAGCAGTCCTCCCCGGGACAGGGGGATTAGCACAGATACGCAGTATTTT | TRBD1 | 18 | TRBJ2-3 | few | TRBV12-3/TRBV12-4
CASKLAGQIYNEQFF | TGTGCCAGCAAGTTAGCGGGACAGATATACAATGAGCAGTTCTTC | . | 15 | TRBJ2-1 | few | TRBV6-5
CASSIDGGFEQFF | TGTGCCAGTAGCATAGATGGCGGGTTTGAGCAGTTCTTC | . | 13 | TRBJ2-1 | . | TRBV19
CASIQGAGGPKVNEQFF | TGTGCCAGCATCCAGGGGGCGGGAGGGCCAAAGGTCAATGAGCAGTTCTTC | . | 17 | TRBJ2-1 | few | TRBV2
CSARNREGQPQHF | TGCAGTGCTAGAAATAGGGAAGGACAGCCCCAGCATTTT | . | 13 | TRBJ1-5 | few | TRBV20-1
CASSTGQAGSSPLHF | TGTGCCAGCAGCACCGGACAGGCCGGGAGTTCACCCCTCCACTTT | TRBD1 | 15 | TRBJ1-6 | . | TRBV11-2
CSATSPSGAGANVLTF | TGCAGTGCTACGTCCCCCAGCGGGGCTGGGGCCAACGTCCTGACTTTC | TRBD2 | 16 | TRBJ2-6 | few | TRBV20-1
CASSGTGTTITDTQYF | TGCGCCAGCAGTGGAACCGGGACTACAATCACTGATACGCAGTATTTT | TRBD2 | 16 | TRBJ2-3 | . | TRBV10-1
CASSFSRASNQPQHF | TGTGCCAGCAGCTTTAGCAGGGCTAGCAATCAGCCCCAGCATTTT | . | 15 | TRBJ1-5 | many | TRBV7-8
CASSGLAEAGELFF | TGTGCCAGCAGCGGACTAGCGGAGGCCGGGGAGCTGTTTTTT | TRBD2 | 14 | TRBJ2-2 | few | TRBV2
CASSSGQPSGEQYF | TGTGCCAGCAGCTCGGGACAGCCGTCGGGCGAGCAGTACTTC | TRBD1 | 14 | TRBJ2-7 | . | TRBV7-8
CASSSPRDRVENSPLHF | TGTGCCAGCAGCTCGCCGCGGGACAGGGTGGAAAATTCACCCCTACACTTT | TRBD1 | 17 | TRBJ1-6 | . | TRBV7-9
CASSWTSGRQGGELFF | TGTGCCAGCAGCTGGACTAGCGGGAGACAAGGCGGGGAGCTGTTTTTT | TRBD2 | 16 | TRBJ2-2 | . | TRBV6-1
CASNSWGGHTDTQCF | TGTGCCAGCAATTCCTGGGGTGGGCACACAGATACGCAGTGTTTT | . | 15 | TRBJ2-3 | . | TRBV28
CASSLQISYEQYF | TGTGCCAGCAGTCTCCAAATATCCTACGAGCAGTACTTC | . | 13 | TRBJ2-7 | few | TRBV27
CASSDAKSKAFF | TGTGCCAGCAGTGACGCGAAAAGCAAAGCTTTCTTT | . | 12 | TRBJ1-1 | many | TRBV6-5
CASSQPVGGPEAFF | TGTGCCAGCAGCCAACCCGTTGGGGGTCCTGAAGCTTTCTTT | . | 14 | TRBJ1-1 | . | TRBV7-9
CASSFTGEGTDTQYF | TGTGCCAGCAGTTTCACGGGGGAAGGCACAGATACGCAGTATTTT | . | 15 | TRBJ2-3 | . | TRBV6-5
CASSSFDRVVDEQYF | TGCGCCAGCAGCTCGTTTGACAGGGTGGTCGACGAGCAGTACTTC | TRBD1 | 15 | TRBJ2-7 | . | TRBV5-1
CAGSQGAGDTQYF | TGTGCCGGCAGCCAGGGGGCGGGAGATACGCAGTATTTT | TRBD1 | 13 | TRBJ2-3 | . | TRBV11-3
CATSTGTDEQYF | TGTGCCACCAGCACTGGGACAGATGAGCAGTACTTC | TRBD1 | 12 | TRBJ2-7 | . | TRBV15
CATRDRPLGAYEQYF | TGTGCCACCCGAGACAGGCCATTAGGGGCCTACGAGCAGTACTTC | . | 15 | TRBJ2-7 | few | TRBV10-3
CATSEGFMDRGAGELFF | TGTGCCACCAGTGAGGGGTTTATGGACAGGGGGGCCGGGGAGCTGTTTTTT | TRBD1 | 17 | TRBJ2-2 | . | TRBV24-1
CASSFRLAGGLQETQYF | TGTGCCAGCAGTTTCCGACTAGCGGGGGGGCTCCAAGAGACCCAGTACTTC | TRBD2 | 17 | TRBJ2-5 | few | TRBV6-5
CASSLRPTGELFF | TGTGCCAGCAGCTTAAGACCCACCGGGGAGCTGTTTTTT | . | 13 | TRBJ2-2 | . | TRBV5-6
CASSAGQGAEAFF | TGTGCCAGCAGTGCCGGACAGGGGGCTGAAGCTTTCTTT | TRBD1 | 13 | TRBJ1-1 | . | TRBV2
CASSLTGRLNEQFF | TGTGCCAGCAGCTTGACAGGGCGGCTCAATGAGCAGTTCTTC | TRBD1 | 14 | TRBJ2-1 | few | TRBV7-6
CASSPVAGTGTYEQYF | TGTGCCAGCTCACCAGTAGCGGGGACGGGGACCTACGAGCAGTACTTC | TRBD2 | 16 | TRBJ2-7 | . | TRBV18
CASSRTGERAFF | TGTGCCAGCAGTCGGACAGGGGAGCGAGCTTTCTTT | TRBD1 | 12 | TRBJ1-1 | many | TRBV12-3/TRBV12-4
CASSLSTGTETQYF | TGTGCCAGCAGCTTATCGACGGGAACGGAGACCCAGTACTTC | . | 14 | TRBJ2-5 | few | TRBV7-8